A single sample gave rise to the 12 T cell receptor beta chains below, sequenced in a study of T cell responses to AZD1222 COVID-19 vaccine. Only in-frame clones appear in the TCRdb table, and some are missing; sequencing was by immunoSEQ multiplex PCR. The table has about 210,000 clones, roughly 92% seen once. The material sequenced was peripheral blood, taken on day 0 of AZD1222 vaccination. The receptors stem from an adult in good health.

This chain connects TRBV5-1 to TRBJ1-1, with no clear D. CDR1 and CDR2 from the germline V gene are SGHRS and YFSETQ. V lost 4 bases and J 0 bases, leaving 13 bases between the germline ends. The CDR3 totals 15 residues. The CDR3 region has the DNA TGCGCCAGCAGCAAGCCCGAGGCAATGAACACTGAAGCTTTCTTT. This codes for CASSKPEAMNTEAFF.

In DNA, the CDR3 is TGCGCCAGCAGCCGGGACACAAATCAGCCCCAGCATTTT. It specifies CASSRDTNQPQHF. The chain carries TRBV5-1 and TRBJ1-5; tentatively, D is TRBD1 (6 bases). Trimming cost V 4 bases and J 4 bases, with 9 bases left between them. In germline, CDR1 is SGHRS, CDR2 YFSETQ. The CDR3 has 13 amino acids.

This chain uses TRBV5-1 with TRBJ2-7, with 7 bases matching TRBD2. CDR3 length equals 16 residues. V was clipped by 2 bases and J by 4 bases; unmatched bases: 12. Germline-derived CDR1 and CDR2 are SGHRS and YFSETQ. CDR3 region: CASSFPSEGGLYEQYF. CDR3 DNA: TGCGCCAGCAGCTTTCCCTCTGAGGGAGGGCTTTACGAGCAGTACTTC. Complete variable domain (other parts from reference TRBV5-1 and TRBJ2-7): KAGVTQTPRYLIKTRGQQVTLSCSPISGHRSVSWYQQTPGQGLQFLFEYFSETQRNKGNFPGRFSGRQFSNSRSEMNVSTLELGDSALYLCASSFPSEGGLYEQYFGPGTRLTVT.

This rearrangement joins TRBV6-5 to TRBJ2-7, with D perhaps TRBD1 or TRBD2 (5 bases each). Germline V lookup: CDR1 MNHEY, CDR2 SVGAGI. The CDR3 spans 13 residues. The V gene lost 6 bases and the J gene lost 4 bases, with 13 bases spanning the gap. The CDR3 sequence is CASSPNRRYEQYF. DNA of the CDR3: TGTGCCAGCAGCCCCAACAGGAGGTACGAGCAGTACTTC.

This chain joins TRBV28 and TRBJ2-1, with 9 nucleotides matching TRBD2. From germline, CDR1 is MDHEN and CDR2 SYDVKM. This CDR3 is built from 13 residues. V shed 10 bases, J shed 4 bases, and the junction held 5 bases outside the gene matches. In DNA form, the CDR3 reads TGTGCCACCTGCGGGGGGGCTTACAATGAGCAGTTCTTC. Amino acids: CATCGGAYNEQFF.

In its sample, this clone was seen once. The V call is TRBV6-1, the J call TRBJ2-3; D unclear. Trimming took off 3 bases at V and 4 bases at J, with 8 bases between the two ends. The CDR3 is 13 amino acids. Germline V gene sequence: CDR1 MNHNS, CDR2 SASEGT. DNA of the CDR3: TGTGCCAGCAGTGACAAGGGATCAGATACGCAGTATTTT. Translated: CASSDKGSDTQYF.

This chain joins TRBV4-1 and TRBJ1-2; D remains unclear. From germline, CDR1 is MGHRA and CDR2 YSYEKL. Trimming cost V 1 base and J 8 bases, with 17 bases left between them. The CDR3 has 15 residues. The CDR3: CASSQAPRTGRGYTF. In DNA, the CDR3 is TGCGCCAGCAGCCAAGCCCCACGGACGGGCCGGGGCTACACCTTC.

The CDR3 loop reads CASSPRQGSSGNTIYF. CDR3 DNA: TGTGCCAGCAGCCCCCGACAGGGAAGCTCTGGAAACACCATATATTTT. The chain joins TRBV7-9 to TRBJ1-3, with 7 bases fitting TRBD1. Trimming cost V 5 bases and J 0 bases; bases outside gene matches: 7. The germline gives CDR1 SEHNR, CDR2 FQNEAQ (reference sequence). The length of the CDR3 is 16 residues.

This chain joins TRBV12-3 or TRBV12-4 and TRBJ1-1; D is possibly TRBD1 (5 bases). The CDR3 totals 11 residues. Deletions cut 7 bases from V and 7 bases from J, with 10 bases between. The CDR3 protein is CASKWTNEAFF. Written as DNA, the CDR3 is TGTGCCAGCAAATGGACAAATGAAGCTTTCTTT.

The rearrangement joins TRBV5-1 to TRBJ2-2, with TRBD2 matching 12 bases. Germline CDR1 and CDR2: SGHRS and YFSETQ. The length of the CDR3 is 15 residues. The ends lost 5 bases at V and 4 bases at J; junction bases unmatched: 3. The CDR3 is CASSPGLAGTGELFF. The CDR3 nucleotides read TGCGCCAGCAGTCCGGGACTAGCGGGCACCGGGGAGCTGTTTTTT.

The chain employs TRBV18 and TRBJ1-1; possible D gene TRBD1, 6 bases. Germline V gene data show CDR1 as KGHSH and CDR2 as LQKENI. V was cut by 5 bases and J by 0 bases, with 16 bases left in between. The CDR3 sequence is 16 residues long. The chain's CDR3 is CASSFGQPGMNTEAFF. CDR3 in DNA: TGTGCCAGCTCATTTGGACAGCCAGGGATGAACACTGAAGCTTTCTTT.

The chain has TRBV3-1 (or the pseudogene TRBV3-2) and TRBJ1-3, with D unclear. V lost 4 bases to trimming and J lost 3 bases, with 13 bases between them. This CDR3 contains 15 residues. The V gene's germline CDR1 is LGHDT and CDR2 YNNKEL (reference sequence). The CDR3 sequence: CASSPTTVIGNTIYF. For the CDR3, the DNA is TGTGCCAGCAGCCCTACCACAGTGATTGGAAACACCATATATTTT.